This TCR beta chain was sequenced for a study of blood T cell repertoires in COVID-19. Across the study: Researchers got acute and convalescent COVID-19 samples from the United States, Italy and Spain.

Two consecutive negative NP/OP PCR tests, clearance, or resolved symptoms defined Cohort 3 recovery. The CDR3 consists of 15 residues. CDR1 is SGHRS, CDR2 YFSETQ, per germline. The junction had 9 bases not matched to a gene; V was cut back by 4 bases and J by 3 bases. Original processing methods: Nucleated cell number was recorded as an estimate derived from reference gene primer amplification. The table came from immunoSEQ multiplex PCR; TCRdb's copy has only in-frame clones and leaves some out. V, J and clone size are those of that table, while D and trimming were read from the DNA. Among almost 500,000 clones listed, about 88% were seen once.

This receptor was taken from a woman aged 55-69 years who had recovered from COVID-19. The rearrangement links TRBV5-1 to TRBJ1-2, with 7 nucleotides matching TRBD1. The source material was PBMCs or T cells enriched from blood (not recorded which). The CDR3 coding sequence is TGCGCCAGCAGCCCACAAACAGGGGTGGACTATGGCTACACCTTC. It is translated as CASSPQTGVDYGYTF.